These 3 T cell receptor beta chains originate from one sample sequenced in a study of post-analysis software for immune sequencing data. Study-wide points: Elevated frequency relative to controls characterized four or five TRBV segments in patients, TRBV5-6, TRBV5-1 and TRBV20-1 among them.

No antigen has been assigned to these receptors. Carried by the TCR beta cDNA libraries were unique molecular identifiers. TCRdb re-derived calls from the PCR reads in MiXCR, one entry per CDR3 protein. In the table there are some 690,000 distinct CDR3 sequences, 30% of which are singletons. Sequencing was performed on blood. The source of these receptors is a girl aged 5-17 years with multiple sclerosis.

This clonotype was detected only a few times. The V gene is TRBV6-1, the J gene TRBJ1-5; maybe TRBD1 (6 bases). This CDR3 has 15 residues. With 1 base removed from V and 0 bases from J, the gap between germline ends came to 7 bases. Germline V gene sequence: CDR1 MNHNS, CDR2 SASEGT. In DNA form, the CDR3 reads TGTGCCAGCAGTGAAGTGGGGGCTAGCAATCAGCCCCAGCATTTT. Its protein is CASSEVGASNQPQHF.

This clonotype has just a few counts. The V and J genes are TRBV20-1 and TRBJ2-1; no reliable D call. Trimming cost V 4 bases and J 5 bases, with 3 bases left between them. CDR1 is DFQATT, CDR2 SNEGSKA, per germline (reference sequence). The CDR3 length is 10 residues. The CDR3 sequence: CSATHNEQFF. DNA for the CDR3: TGCAGTGCTACCCACAATGAGCAGTTCTTC.

There are a few counts of this clonotype. The rearrangement uses TRBV6-5 and TRBJ2-5; TRBD1 matches 9 bases. V shed 4 bases, J shed 5 bases, and the junction held 5 bases outside the gene matches. Germline V CDR1 and CDR2: MNHEY, SVGAGI. This CDR3 spans 14 amino acids. DNA of the CDR3: TGTGCCAGCAGTTCCGGGACAGGGTTGGAGACCCAGTACTTC. It encodes CASSSGTGLETQYF.